The 29 T cell receptor beta chains in this list originate from one sample, sequenced in a study of T-cell reconstitution after alpha-beta-depleted transplantation in children. The library targeted TCRbeta and was prepared with unique molecular identifiers. TCRdb reprocessed the PCR reads via MiXCR and lists one record per CDR3 protein. The sample records some 190,000 distinct CDR3 sequences, over 8.5% being singletons. Sample: PBMCs, taken before TCRalphabeta/CD19-depleted stem cell transplant. The receptors stem from a boy between 2 and 10 years old with acute myeloid leukemia, due to receive a stem cell transplant.

This clonotype was detected many times. The chain uses TRBV20-1 and TRBJ2-2, with 9 bases fitting TRBD2. The germline V gene has CDR1 DFQATT and CDR2 SNEGSKA (reference sequence). The CDR3 has 14 amino acids. Losses at the gene ends were 4 bases for V and 5 bases for J; bases not matched to a gene: 5. This chain's CDR3 is CSATSGGFTGELFF. The CDR3 DNA sequence: TGCAGTGCTACGAGCGGGGGGTTTACCGGGGAGCTGTTTTTT.

This clonotype came up many times. This chain connects TRBV28 to TRBJ2-5; D remains unclear. The CDR3 sequence is 13 residues long. Germline-derived CDR1 and CDR2 are MDHEN and SYDVKM. Trimming shortened V by 10 bases and J by 5 bases, and 17 bases separated the two germline ends. Here the CDR3 DNA reads TGTGCCACCGAGGACCCAAAAAGGGAGACCCAGTACTTC. Its translation is CATEDPKRETQYF.

Comments on this clonotype: One base away lies a much larger clone, so this may be a sequencing read error. The chain joins TRBV20-1 to TRBJ2-4; the D gene is possibly TRBD2 (6 bases). V was clipped by 6 bases and J by 0 bases, with 12 bases between them. Germline V gene data show CDR1 as DFQATT and CDR2 as SNEGSKA (reference sequence). The CDR3 is made up of 14 amino acids. This CDR3 is CSAGTFLAKNIQYF. CDR3 sequence (DNA): TGCAGTGCGGGGACTTTTCTAGCCAAAAACATTCAGTACTTC.

This clonotype was seen at least ten times. The V call is TRBV7-9, the J call TRBJ2-1; 12 bases map to TRBD1. The CDR3 covers 15 residues. CDR1 is SEHNR and CDR2 is FQNEAQ in the germline V gene (reference sequence). J was trimmed by 7 bases and V by 5 bases; bases with no gene match: 6. Written as DNA, the CDR3 is TGTGCCAGCAGCGAACCGGGACAGGGGGCAAATGAGCAGTTCTTC. Translating it yields CASSEPGQGANEQFF.

In its sample, this clonotype was seen many times. The CDR3 here is CASRQQGPGEQYF. The CDR3 coding sequence is TGTGCCAGCAGGCAACAGGGTCCGGGGGAGCAGTACTTC. This sequence joins TRBV2 and TRBJ2-7, with D perhaps TRBD1 (6 bases). Trimming left V 6 bases short and J 7 bases short, with 16 bases between. The CDR3 loop spans 13 amino acids. CDR1 is SNHLY, CDR2 FYNNEI, per germline.

At least ten counts were recorded for this clonotype. The V call is TRBV20-1, the J call TRBJ1-1; D call uncertain. Between the trimmed V and J ends, which lost 7 bases and 0 bases, there was a span of 9 bases. The V gene's germline CDR1 is DFQATT and CDR2 SNEGSKA (reference sequence). CDR3 length: 12 amino acids. The CDR3 coding sequence is TGCAGTGGCGGACGGATGAACACTGAAGCTTTCTTT. As protein: CSGGRMNTEAFF.

This clonotype was seen repeatedly, ten times or more. The chain is built from TRBV7-2 and TRBJ1-2; 8 nucleotides match TRBD1. Trimming removed 3 bases from V and 8 bases from J; junction bases left unmatched: 5. CDR3 size: 13 residues. Germline V lookup: CDR1 SGHTA, CDR2 FQGNSA. Here the CDR3 reads CASSFTGGYGYTF. The CDR3 DNA reads as TGTGCCAGCAGCTTTACAGGGGGGTACGGCTACACCTTC.

This clonotype was recorded at least ten times. The V and J genes are TRBV5-6 and TRBJ2-6; 10 positions agree with TRBD2. Germline lookup yields CDR1 SGHDT and CDR2 YYEEEE. The trim removed 2 bases at V and 0 bases at J, leaving 2 bases unmatched. This CDR3 has 17 residues. The CDR3 DNA reads as TGTGCCAGCAGCTTACTAGCGGGGAACTCTGGGGCCAACGTCCTGACTTTC. It encodes CASSLLAGNSGANVLTF. Using reference TRBV5-6 and TRBJ2-6 for the parts outside the CDR3, the full variable domain is DAGVTQSPTHLIKTRGQQVTLRCSPKSGHDTVSWYQQALGQGPQFIFQYYEEEERQRGNFPDRFSGHQFPNYSSELNVNALLLGDSALYLCASSLLAGNSGANVLTFGAGSRLTVL.

This clonotype has ten or more counts. The chain links TRBV12-3 or TRBV12-4 to TRBJ1-6, with 7 bases lining up with TRBD1. V dropped 6 bases and J dropped 8; count of bases not matched to a gene: 7. CDR3 length equals 14 residues. Here the CDR3 DNA reads TGTGCCAGCAGCCCCCCAGGGGGAGATTCACCCCTCCACTTT. This gives the protein CASSPPGGDSPLHF.

The sample holds many counts of this clonotype. J is TRBJ1-5 and V is TRBV18; a possible D gene is TRBD1 (6 bases). CDR3 length: 17 amino acids. Per germline, CDR1 KGHSH and CDR2 LQKENI. V lost 2 bases and J 3 bases, leaving 17 bases between the germline ends. In DNA form, the CDR3 reads TGTGCCAGCTCACCAAGAGGGGGGGGTATGGCCAATCAGCCCCAGCATTTT. Translating gives CASSPRGGGMANQPQHF.

This clonotype was observed at least ten times. The V call is TRBV30, the J call TRBJ1-1, with TRBD1 matching 10 bases. V shed 4 bases and J 0 bases; nucleotides not matched to a gene: 5. CDR1 and CDR2 (germline): GTSNPN, SVGIG (reference sequence). The CDR3 is made up of 15 amino acids. Here the CDR3 reads CAWTGTGVMNTEAFF. The CDR3 DNA is TGTGCCTGGACCGGGACAGGGGTTATGAACACTGAAGCTTTCTTT.

This clonotype was found many times. The chain carries TRBV7-2 and TRBJ1-4; 10 nucleotides agree with TRBD1. Germline trimming cut 3 bases from V and 8 bases from J; bases unmatched to any gene: 6. The CDR3 consists of 15 residues. Germline CDR1 SGHTA, CDR2 FQGNSA. DNA of the CDR3: TGTGCCAGCAGCTTTAGGACAGGGGGTCCCGAAAAACTGTTTTTT. Encoded protein: CASSFRTGGPEKLFF.

This clonotype appeared many times. This chain uses TRBV20-1 with TRBJ1-2, with 7 bases identical to TRBD1. Germline V gives CDR1 DFQATT, CDR2 SNEGSKA (reference sequence). CDR3 length: 14 amino acids. V lost 6 bases, J lost 9 bases, and 16 bases stayed unmatched. CDR3 in amino acids: CSAIRQGPSGSYTF. The CDR3 DNA reads as TGCAGTGCGATCCGACAGGGCCCCTCGGGAAGCTACACCTTC.

The chain is built from TRBV15 and TRBJ2-1; 11 positions match TRBD2. The CDR3 runs to 15 residues. V lost 0 bases to trimming and J lost 5 bases; unmatched junction nucleotides: 0. CDR1 is LNHNV, CDR2 YYDKDF, per germline (reference sequence). The CDR3 loop reads CATSRELAGDNEQFF. As DNA, the CDR3 is TGTGCCACCAGCAGAGAACTAGCGGGAGACAATGAGCAGTTCTTC.

The table lists this clonotype with many counts. V and J are TRBV6-4 and TRBJ2-2; no clear D gene. CDR1 MRHNA and CDR2 SNTAGT come from the germline V gene. V was trimmed by 2 bases and J by 3 bases, leaving 4 bases between them. The CDR3 is 13 amino acids. CDR3 DNA: TGTGCCAGCAGTGACAGGGACACCGGGGAGCTGTTTTTT. Translation gives CASSDRDTGELFF.

This clonotype occurred many times. The J gene is TRBJ2-1, the V gene TRBV24-1; 10 bases map to TRBD1. This CDR3 comprises 16 residues. V lost 4 bases to trimming and J lost 10 bases; unmatched junction nucleotides: 12. CDR1 is KGHDR, CDR2 SFDVKD, per germline. CDR3 amino acids: CATSDFRDRGSGEQFF. CDR3 sequence (DNA): TGTGCCACCAGTGACTTCCGGGACAGGGGCTCAGGGGAGCAGTTCTTC.

This clonotype has at least ten counts. V usage is TRBV20-1 and J usage is TRBJ1-5; possibly TRBD1 for D (5 bases). V was clipped by 2 bases and J by 8 bases, with 13 bases between them. This CDR3 is 13 amino acids long. CDR1 and CDR2 (germline): DFQATT, SNEGSKA (reference sequence). The CDR3 loop reads CSARRGGDKPQHF. The CDR3 nucleotides are TGCAGTGCTAGACGGGGGGGGGATAAGCCCCAGCATTTT.

This clonotype was counted at least ten times. The CDR3 loop reads CASSLAVAREAFF. CDR3 bases: TGTGCCAGCAGCTTAGCTGTGGCCCGTGAAGCTTTCTTT. This chain uses TRBV11-2 with TRBJ1-1; no firm D call. V shed 1 base and J shed 7 bases, with 10 bases lying between them. The CDR3 is 13 residues long. Germline-derived CDR1 and CDR2 are SGHAT and FQNNGV.

This clonotype came up a few times. This may stem from a read error, because a much larger clone lies one nucleotide away. J is TRBJ2-3 and V is TRBV7-8; 9 bases line up with TRBD1. Germline CDR1 and CDR2: SGHVS and FQNEAQ. The CDR3 is 15 residues long. V lost 1 base and J lost 5; bases outside the gene matches: 4. CDR3 sequence reads: CASSLGGTGRDTQYF. CDR3 bases: TGTGCCAGCAGCTTAGGGGGGACAGGGAGAGATACGCAGTATTTT.

Turning to this clonotype: A much larger clone sits a single nucleotide away, making a read error possible. The genes are TRBV28 and TRBJ2-1, with D uncertain. The CDR3 covers 11 residues. Germline CDR1 and CDR2: MDHEN and SYDVKM. The CDR3 nucleotides read TGTGCCAGCAGCCGAGGCTATGAGCATTTCTTC. Its translation: CASSRGYEHFF.

In its sample, this clonotype was seen many times. The chain combines TRBV10-3 with TRBJ2-3; weak D call: TRBD2 (6 bases). CDR3 size: 17 residues. The germline CDR1 and CDR2 sequences are ENHRY and SYGVKD. Trimming shortened V by 0 bases and J by 5 bases, and 18 bases separated the two germline ends. Here the CDR3 reads CAISESVLGGPRDTQYF. DNA for the CDR3: TGTGCCATCAGTGAGTCGGTTCTCGGGGGTCCCAGAGATACGCAGTATTTT.

This clonotype was counted at least ten times. The chain couples TRBV10-3 to TRBJ2-5; 13 bases line up with TRBD2. The CDR3 is made up of 19 amino acids. With V trimmed by 0 bases and J by 2 bases, 9 bases remained unmatched. Germline-derived CDR1 and CDR2 are ENHRY and SYGVKD. CDR3 sequence: CAISESSPTSGRVQETQYF. CDR3 DNA: TGTGCCATCAGTGAGTCGAGCCCTACTAGCGGGAGGGTGCAAGAGACCCAGTACTTC.

There are many counts of this clonotype. This sequence joins TRBV3-1 and TRBJ1-6, with a possible D match to TRBD1 (5 bases). The V end lost 1 base, the J end lost 1 base, and 8 bases lay between the germline ends. The length of the CDR3 is 16 residues. In germline, CDR1 is LGHDT, CDR2 YNNKEL (reference sequence). Here the CDR3 DNA reads TGTGCCAGCAGCCAAGCAGGGTATTCCTATAATTCACCCCTCCACTTT. Translated, it gives CASSQAGYSYNSPLHF. Filled out from reference TRBV3-1 and TRBJ1-6, the complete variable domain reads DTAVSQTPKYLVTQMGNDKSIKCEQNLGHDTMYWYKQDSKKFLKIMFSYNNKELIINETVPNRFSPKSPDKAHLNLHINSLELGDSAVYFCASSQAGYSYNSPLHFGNGTRLTVT.

This clonotype has a count of ten or more. The chain employs TRBV29-1 and TRBJ2-5; maybe TRBD1 (6 bases). The CDR3 has 13 amino acids. The ends were cut back, 7 bases at V and 5 bases at J, with 17 bases in the middle. CDR1 and CDR2 (germline): SQVTM, ANQGSEA. CDR3 in amino acids: CSGVLQGWETQYF. In DNA, the CDR3 is TGCAGCGGGGTCCTACAGGGTTGGGAGACCCAGTACTTC.

In its sample, this clonotype was seen many times. The CDR3 DNA reads as TGTGCCAGCAGCTTAACGGGGGGTTGGATTACAGATACGCAGTATTTT. Protein product: CASSLTGGWITDTQYF. The chain joins TRBV7-2 to TRBJ2-3; 7 bases line up with TRBD2. Per germline, CDR1 SGHTA and CDR2 FQGNSA. The CDR3 sequence is 16 residues long. V lost 2 bases to trimming and J lost 3 bases; unmatched junction nucleotides: 8.

This clonotype is a singleton in its sample. V is TRBV5-1 and J is TRBJ1-5; D is unclear. V was cut by 1 base and J by 1 base, with 9 bases left in between. The CDR3 has 15 residues. Germline CDR1 is SGHRS and CDR2 is YFSETQ. The CDR3 reads CASSLSGQSNQPQHF. In DNA form, the CDR3 reads TGCGCCAGCAGCTTGTCAGGCCAGAGCAATCAGCCCCAGCATTTT. Together with reference TRBV5-1 and TRBJ1-5, the CDR3 gives the full variable domain: KAGVTQTPRYLIKTRGQQVTLSCSPISGHRSVSWYQQTPGQGLQFLFEYFSETQRNKGNFPGRFSGRQFSNSRSEMNVSTLELGDSALYLCASSLSGQSNQPQHFGDGTRLSIL.

This clonotype was recorded at least ten times. The CDR3 spells CASSQALRTEAYGYTF. The DNA for the CDR3 is TGTGCCAGCAGCCAAGCCCTCCGGACGGAGGCCTATGGCTACACCTTC. The chain recombines TRBV3-1 with TRBJ1-2; D is unclear. This CDR3 is built from 16 residues. V dropped 1 base and J dropped 4 bases, with 16 bases sitting between them. Looked up from germline, CDR1 is LGHDT and CDR2 is YNNKEL (reference sequence).

There are many counts of this clonotype. V usage is TRBV9 and J usage is TRBJ2-1; D is perhaps TRBD2 (6 bases). This CDR3 has 16 amino acids. V was clipped by 4 bases and J by 0 bases, with 14 bases between them. Germline-derived CDR1 and CDR2 are SGDLS and YYNGEE. The CDR3 loop reads CASSIRDFSSYNEQFF. CDR3 nucleotides: TGTGCCAGCAGCATTAGGGACTTTAGCTCCTACAATGAGCAGTTCTTC.

Ten or more counts support this clonotype. The rearrangement links TRBV20-1 to TRBJ1-5; D is unresolved. Trimming removed 3 bases from V and 3 bases from J, with 12 bases in between. Germline V gives CDR1 DFQATT, CDR2 SNEGSKA (reference sequence). The CDR3 spans 14 residues. The CDR3, as DNA: TGCAGTGCTAGCAGCACAACTGACAATCAGCCCCAGCATTTT. This translates into CSASSTTDNQPQHF.